The source of this TCR beta chain is a study of blood T cell repertoires in COVID-19. Study at large: From the United States, Italy and Spain came samples of acute and convalescent COVID-19. The analysed material was cDNA or gDNA that came from T cells, B-cell-depleted T cells, or PBMCs.

Source study methods: Researchers report that nucleated cell counts were estimated from reference gene primer amplification. Only in-frame clones appear in the TCRdb table, and some are missing; sequencing was by immunoSEQ multiplex PCR. For V, J and clone size, that table is used; D and trimming come from the DNA. Of 100,000 to 150,000 clones in the sample, over 80% were seen once. The sequence was obtained from a man in his fifties or sixties with acute or convalescent COVID-19. Sequencing was carried out using peripheral blood.

The CDR3 here is CASSQQGGGEKLFF. The CDR3 nucleotides are TGTGCCAGCAGCCAACAAGGAGGAGGTGAAAAACTGTTTTTT. V is TRBV7-8 and J is TRBJ1-4; no clear D gene. The CDR3 is 14 amino acids. Trimming took 5 bases from V and 7 from J, leaving 14 bases between them. CDR1 SGHVS and CDR2 FQNEAQ come from the germline V gene. The complete variable domain, with remaining parts taken from reference TRBV7-8 and TRBJ1-4, reads GAGVSQSPRYKVAKRGQDVALRCDPISGHVSLFWYQQALGQGPEFLTYFQNEAQLDKSGLPSDRFFAERPEGSVSTLKIQRTQQEDSAVYLCASSQQGGGEKLFFGSGTQLSVL.